Listed below are T cell receptor beta chains from one sample, sequenced in a study of T-cell memory formation after mild COVID-19. A single record per CDR3 protein comes from TCRdb applying MiXCR to the 5' RACE reads. The table lists approximately 570,000 distinct CDR3 sequences, under 20% of them singletons. The sequenced sample was PBMCs or a T cell subset sorted from them (not recorded which). Source of these receptors: an adult woman who had mild COVID-19 (a few samples of this study predate the infection). Cell type and time point are not known. CDR3s leave out the opening cysteine and the closing phenylalanine or tryptophan.

V: TRBV5-4; J: TRBJ2-5; CDR3: ASSLVASETQY
V: TRBV14; J: TRBJ1-3; CDR3: ASSWGSGNTIY
V: TRBV7-6; J: TRBJ2-7; CDR3: ASSLGSSGTHYEQY
V: TRBV7-9; J: TRBJ2-1; CDR3: ASSFGAGGLNEQF
V: TRBV20-1; J: TRBJ2-5; CDR3: SASGTRRETQY
V: TRBV5-1; J: TRBJ1-6; CDR3: ASSLESRSSYNSPLH
V: TRBV12-3/TRBV12-4; J: TRBJ2-1; CDR3: ASRLGQGGNEQF
V: TRBV14; J: TRBJ1-3; CDR3: ASSQEGQGTGNTIY
V: TRBV6-5; J: TRBJ2-7; CDR3: ASSPGQEYEQY
V: TRBV5-1; J: TRBJ2-7; CDR3: ASSPARQAAEQY
V: TRBV7-8; J: TRBJ1-2; CDR3: ASSSHQGAGYGYT
V: TRBV4-3; J: TRBJ2-3; CDR3: ASSQEPLRGNTDTQY
V: TRBV7-2; J: TRBJ1-1; CDR3: ASSSRGVENEAF
V: TRBV7-9; J: TRBJ2-6; CDR3: ASSPLVTSGANVLT
V: TRBV4-2; J: TRBJ1-2; CDR3: ASSQEQPAGYT
V: TRBV20-1; J: TRBJ2-7; CDR3: SARVNGSFLREQY
V: TRBV5-4; J: TRBJ2-5; CDR3: ASSLWAGGRETQY
V: TRBV7-2; J: TRBJ1-4; CDR3: ASSWDTGPGVVNEKLF
V: TRBV6-5; J: TRBJ2-5; CDR3: ASSYSTGGGKTQY
V: TRBV20-1; J: TRBJ2-7; CDR3: SASGGSYEQY
V: TRBV6-5; J: TRBJ2-7; CDR3: ASKRSFSYEQY
V: TRBV11-2; J: TRBJ1-1; CDR3: ASSLDWQGYVTEAF
V: TRBV19; J: TRBJ2-3; CDR3: ASSTGPGTDTQY
V: TRBV9; J: TRBJ2-5; CDR3: ASSVSSGEETQY
V: TRBV5-1; J: TRBJ1-1; CDR3: ASSLAAGGEAF
V: TRBV9; J: TRBJ2-5; CDR3: ASSVGGTRETQY
V: TRBV5-4; J: TRBJ1-3; CDR3: ASSRTGYNSGNTIY
V: TRBV10-3; J: TRBJ1-2; CDR3: AISDEGISNYGYT
V: TRBV11-2; J: TRBJ2-1; CDR3: ASSLWVNEQF
V: TRBV11-3; J: TRBJ2-1; CDR3: ASSLDGFNLAGNEQF
V: TRBV29-1; J: TRBJ2-7; CDR3: SGRSGFEQY
V: TRBV2; J: TRBJ2-2; CDR3: ASRLAANTGELF
V: TRBV4-1; J: TRBJ2-1; CDR3: ASSPVAGGHRNEQF
V: TRBV4-2; J: TRBJ2-2; CDR3: ASSQDLAGGSTGELF
V: TRBV6-5; J: TRBJ2-2; CDR3: ASSPPSLVPNTGELF
V: TRBV3-1; J: TRBJ2-7; CDR3: ASSQGRGSFYEQY
V: TRBV20-1; J: TRBJ1-1; CDR3: SAKRVETEAF
V: TRBV4-2; J: TRBJ2-3; CDR3: ASSQGAQGGEDTQY
V: TRBV6-1; J: TRBJ1-2; CDR3: ASRGEGGRYT
V: TRBV7-9; J: TRBJ1-2; CDR3: ASSLTREGGYT